A single sample gave rise to the 13 T cell receptor beta chains below, sequenced in a study of blood T cell repertoires in COVID-19. Only in-frame clones appear in the TCRdb table, and some are missing; sequencing was by immunoSEQ multiplex PCR. The sample has 250,000 to 300,000 clones, about 83% seen once. Source material: peripheral blood. The receptor set was obtained from an elderly man with acute or convalescent COVID-19.

The CDR3 protein is CASSQASAGAWSTDTQYF. The CDR3 DNA is TGTGCCAGCAGCCAAGCATCAGCGGGAGCCTGGAGCACAGATACGCAGTATTTT. V is TRBV3-1 (or the pseudogene TRBV3-2) and J is TRBJ2-3, with 8 bases aligning to TRBD2. The CDR3 has 18 residues. Trimming took 1 base from V and 0 from J; bases not matched to a gene: 9. The V gene's germline CDR1 is LGHDT and CDR2 YNNKEL (reference sequence).

The chain has TRBV29-1 and TRBJ2-5; possible D gene TRBD1, 6 bases. The length of the CDR3 is 17 residues. V lost 6 bases to trimming and J lost 2 bases, with 25 bases between them. From germline, CDR1 is SQVTM and CDR2 ANQGSEA. The CDR3 coding sequence is TGCAGCGTCGGCCCAACAGGGAAGCCGAGCGCTCAAGAGACCCAGTACTTC. This codes for CSVGPTGKPSAQETQYF.

This rearrangement joins TRBV14 to TRBJ2-1; TRBD1 might be the D (5 bases). CDR1 is SGHDN, CDR2 FVKESK, per germline. CDR3 length equals 11 residues. V lost 1 base and J lost 15, with 10 bases in between. CDR3 sequence: CASSQGLGAFF. The CDR3 nucleotides are TGTGCCAGCAGCCAAGGCCTTGGGGCGTTCTTC.

The chain combines TRBV19 with TRBJ2-7; 9 bases are a match to TRBD1. Trimming took 2 bases from V and 3 from J; bases not matched to a gene: 2. The germline gives CDR1 LNHDA, CDR2 SQIVND (reference sequence). The CDR3 runs to 14 residues. CDR3 sequence reads: CASSIRQGVYEQYF. The CDR3 DNA reads as TGTGCCAGTAGTATACGACAGGGGGTCTACGAGCAGTACTTC.

V and J are TRBV28 and TRBJ2-4, with TRBD2 identical over 7 bases. Germline assignment: CDR1 MDHEN and CDR2 SYDVKM. Trimming removed 3 bases from V and 10 bases from J; junction bases left unmatched: 6. This CDR3 comprises 13 residues. CDR3 DNA: TGTGCCAGCAGTTTCTTTAGGGAGGGGATTCAGTACTTC. Translating it yields CASSFFREGIQYF.

The chain combines TRBV21-1 with TRBJ1-4; TRBD1 is the table's D call and was not checked against the DNA. TRBV21-1 represents a pseudogene. This CDR3 spans 16 amino acids. The CDR3 here is CASSTRDRDCYEKLFF. DNA for the CDR3: TGTGCCAGCAGCACCCGTGACAGGGATTGTTATGAAAAACTGTTTTTT.

This chain connects TRBV29-1 to TRBJ2-7; perhaps TRBD1 as D (7 bases). V was cut by 8 bases and J by 1 base, with 21 bases left in between. CDR1 is SQVTM, CDR2 ANQGSEA, per germline. The CDR3 totals 15 residues. CDR3 region: CSPSETGTGSYEQYF. Here the CDR3 DNA reads TGCAGCCCCTCCGAGACAGGGACTGGGTCCTACGAGCAGTACTTC.

This chain joins TRBV9 and TRBJ2-1; D is perhaps TRBD2 (6 bases). The V end was cut by 3 bases, the J end by 2 bases, with 9 bases between. The CDR3 runs 14 residues. The germline V gene encodes CDR1 SGDLS and CDR2 YYNGEE. The CDR3 sequence is CASSAAGPYNEQFF. As DNA, the CDR3 is TGTGCCAGCAGCGCCGCGGGACCCTACAATGAGCAGTTCTTC.

V gene TRBV28 combines with J gene TRBJ2-7; TRBD1 might be the D (5 bases). Germline CDR1 is MDHEN and CDR2 is SYDVKM. The V end lost 4 bases, the J end lost 0 bases, and 13 bases lay between the germline ends. CDR3 length equals 15 residues. The CDR3 DNA sequence: TGTGCCAGCAGTTCCCCTCACAGGAGCTCCTACGAGCAGTACTTC. Protein: CASSSPHRSSYEQYF.

The V and J genes are TRBV7-8 and TRBJ2-7; D is unclear. Germline V CDR1 and CDR2: SGHVS, FQNEAQ. This CDR3 has 15 amino acids. Between the trimmed V and J ends, which lost 1 base and 4 bases, there was a span of 14 bases. CDR3 region: CASSLVPWQDYEQYF. DNA for the CDR3: TGTGCCAGCAGCTTAGTCCCGTGGCAGGATTACGAGCAGTACTTC.

This chain connects TRBV2 to TRBJ2-7; TRBD1 agrees at 7 bases. The CDR3 has 15 amino acids. Germline-derived CDR1 and CDR2 are SNHLY and FYNNEI. Trimming at V came to 3 bases and at J to 2 bases, leaving 7 bases not matched to a gene. CDR3 residues: CASSDLPRGTYEQYF. Here the CDR3 DNA reads TGTGCCAGCAGTGATCTCCCCAGGGGGACCTACGAGCAGTACTTC. Variable domain in full (rest from reference TRBV2 and TRBJ2-7): EPEVTQTPSHQVTQMGQEVILRCVPISNHLYFYWYRQILGQKVEFLVSFYNNEISEKSEIFDDQFSVERPDGSNFTLKIRSTKLEDSAMYFCASSDLPRGTYEQYFGPGTRLTVT.

The chain joins TRBV4-2 to TRBJ2-1; 8 nucleotides agree with TRBD2. Per germline, CDR1 LGHNA and CDR2 YNFKEQ. With 0 bases clipped from V and 13 bases from J, the junction kept 11 bases outside the gene matches. The CDR3 runs 15 residues. CDR3 loop: CASSQEGSGAATQFF. CDR3 nucleotides: TGTGCCAGCAGCCAAGAGGGTAGCGGGGCCGCTACCCAGTTCTTC.

This chain uses TRBV30 with TRBJ1-3, with 7 positions matching TRBD1. Per germline, CDR1 GTSNPN and CDR2 SVGIG (reference sequence). The length of the CDR3 is 13 residues. V lost 8 bases, J lost 4 bases, and 8 bases stayed unmatched. The CDR3 nucleotides read TGTGCCGGGGCACAGGGGCCGGGAAACACCATATATTTT. Its translation: CAGAQGPGNTIYF.